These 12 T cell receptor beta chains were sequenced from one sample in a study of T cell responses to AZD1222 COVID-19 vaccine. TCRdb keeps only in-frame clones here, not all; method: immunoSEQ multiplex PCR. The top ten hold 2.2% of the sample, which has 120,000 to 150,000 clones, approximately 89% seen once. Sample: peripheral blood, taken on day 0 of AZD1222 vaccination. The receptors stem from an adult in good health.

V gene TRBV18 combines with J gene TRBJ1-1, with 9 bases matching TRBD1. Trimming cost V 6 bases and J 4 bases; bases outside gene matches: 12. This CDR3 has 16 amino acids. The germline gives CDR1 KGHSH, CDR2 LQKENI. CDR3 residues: CASSLSRTGEATEAFF. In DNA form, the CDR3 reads TGTGCCAGCTCCCTTTCCCGGACAGGGGAGGCCACTGAAGCTTTCTTT.

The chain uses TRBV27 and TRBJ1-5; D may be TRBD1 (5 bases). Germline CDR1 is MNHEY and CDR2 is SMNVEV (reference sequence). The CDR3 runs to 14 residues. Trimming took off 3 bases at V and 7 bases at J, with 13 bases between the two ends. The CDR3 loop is CASSFGADSQPQHF. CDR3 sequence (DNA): TGTGCCAGCAGTTTCGGGGCTGACAGCCAGCCCCAGCATTTT.

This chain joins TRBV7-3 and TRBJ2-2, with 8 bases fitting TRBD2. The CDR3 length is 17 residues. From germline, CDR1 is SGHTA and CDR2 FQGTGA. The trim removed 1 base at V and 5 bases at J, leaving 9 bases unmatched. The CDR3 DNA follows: TGTGCCAGCAGCTTAAATGCGGCGGGAGGCGGGACCGGGGAGCTGTTTTTT. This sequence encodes CASSLNAAGGGTGELFF.

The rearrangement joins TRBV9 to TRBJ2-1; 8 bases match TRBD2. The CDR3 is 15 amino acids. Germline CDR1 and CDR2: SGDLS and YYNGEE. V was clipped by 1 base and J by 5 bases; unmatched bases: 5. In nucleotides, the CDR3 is TGTGCCAGCAGCGTAACAGCGGGAGTGAACAATGAGCAGTTCTTC. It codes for CASSVTAGVNNEQFF.

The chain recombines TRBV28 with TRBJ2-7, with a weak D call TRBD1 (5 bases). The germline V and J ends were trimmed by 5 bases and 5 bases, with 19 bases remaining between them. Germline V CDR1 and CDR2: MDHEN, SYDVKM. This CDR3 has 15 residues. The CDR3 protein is CASSGHGALYDEQYF. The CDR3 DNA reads TGTGCCAGCAGTGGGCATGGGGCTTTATATGACGAGCAGTACTTC.

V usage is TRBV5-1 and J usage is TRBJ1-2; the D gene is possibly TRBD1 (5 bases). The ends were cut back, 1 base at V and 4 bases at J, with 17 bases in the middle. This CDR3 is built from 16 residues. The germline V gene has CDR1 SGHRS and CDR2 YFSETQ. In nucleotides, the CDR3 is TGCGCCAGCAGCTTGATCTTGGGGGGATTAGGCTATGGCTACACCTTC. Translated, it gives CASSLILGGLGYGYTF.

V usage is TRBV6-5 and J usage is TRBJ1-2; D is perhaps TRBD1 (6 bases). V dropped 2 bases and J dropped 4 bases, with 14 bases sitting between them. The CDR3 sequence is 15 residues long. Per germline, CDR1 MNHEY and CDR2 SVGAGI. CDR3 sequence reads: CASSYPGQHPYGYTF. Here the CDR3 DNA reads TGTGCCAGCAGTTACCCGGGACAACACCCCTATGGCTACACCTTC.

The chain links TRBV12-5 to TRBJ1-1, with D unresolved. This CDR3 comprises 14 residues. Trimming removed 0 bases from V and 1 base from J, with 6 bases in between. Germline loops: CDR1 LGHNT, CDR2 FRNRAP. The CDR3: CASGLVNRNTEAFF. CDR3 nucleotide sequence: TGTGCTAGTGGTTTGGTAAACAGGAACACTGAAGCTTTCTTT.

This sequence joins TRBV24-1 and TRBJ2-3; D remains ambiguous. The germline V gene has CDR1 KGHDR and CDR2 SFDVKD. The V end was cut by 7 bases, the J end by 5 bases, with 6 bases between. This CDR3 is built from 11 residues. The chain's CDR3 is CATRSIDTQYF. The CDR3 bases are TGTGCCACCAGGAGTATAGATACGCAGTATTTT.

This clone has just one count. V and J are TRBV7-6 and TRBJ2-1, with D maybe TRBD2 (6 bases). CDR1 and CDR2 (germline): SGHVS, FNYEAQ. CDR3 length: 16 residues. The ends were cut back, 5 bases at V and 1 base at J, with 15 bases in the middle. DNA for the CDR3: TGTGCCAGCAGCCCGACGGGAGAAGGGTCCTACAATGAGCAGTTCTTC. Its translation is CASSPTGEGSYNEQFF. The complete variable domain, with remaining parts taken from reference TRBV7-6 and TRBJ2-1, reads GAGVSQSPRYKVTKRGQDVALRCDPISGHVSLYWYRQALGQGPEFLTYFNYEAQQDKSGLPNDRFSAERPEGSISTLTIQRTEQRDSAMYRCASSPTGEGSYNEQFFGPGTRLTVL.

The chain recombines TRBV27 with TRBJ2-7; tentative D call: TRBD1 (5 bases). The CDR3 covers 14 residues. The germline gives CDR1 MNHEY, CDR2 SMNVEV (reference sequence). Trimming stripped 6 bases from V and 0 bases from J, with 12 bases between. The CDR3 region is CASRRQTSSYEQYF. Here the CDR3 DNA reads TGTGCCAGCAGACGACAGACGAGCTCCTACGAGCAGTACTTC.

Here the CDR3 reads CSASRLAETQYF. For the CDR3, the DNA is TGCAGTGCTAGTAGACTAGCGGAGACCCAGTACTTC. This chain connects TRBV20-1 to TRBJ2-5, with TRBD2 matching over 8 bases. V shed 3 bases, J shed 5 bases, and the junction held 2 bases outside the gene matches. The CDR3 contains 12 residues. Germline V gene lookup returns CDR1 DFQATT and CDR2 SNEGSKA (reference sequence).